This T cell receptor (beta chain) derives from a study of T cells in Graves' hyperthyroidism and ophthalmopathy (dated by TCRdb to the late 2010s). About the full investigation: Peripheral blood samples were taken at initial diagnosis, before any treatment was given. To identify TCR V-J signatures that set the groups apart, the researchers used a discovery cohort of 100 or so patients, made up of approximately 43 with Graves' ophthalmopathy and 57 with stable Graves' hyperthyroidism. An independent validation cohort of some 18 hyperthyroidism patients and over 15 patients who later progressed to ophthalmopathy tested prospective prediction of ophthalmopathy. The 90 or so discovery patients were randomly split 7:3 into training and test sets. In roughly six Graves' hyperthyroidism patients, the study also compared T-cell repertoires from thyroid tissue with T-cell repertoires from blood. After sampling, hyperthyroidism patients received methimazole starting at 30 mg daily, and ophthalmopathy patients received high-dose intravenous methylprednisolone. TCR Vbeta CDR3 sequencing of roughly 140 peripheral blood samples (fewer than 45 ophthalmopathy, over 70 hyperthyroidism and approximately 17 progressor patients) is reported in the paper.

The TCR beta CDR3 regions were amplified from RNA transcripts. The first round of RT-PCR for the TCR CDR3 was performed with the HTBI primer set and the Qiagen OneStep RT-PCR kit. The libraries were constructed in a second round of multiplex PCR and then size-selected and purified. The libraries were sequenced on an Illumina HiSeq2000 using paired-end 100 bp reads. Per the authors' processing: Raw data were processed with SOAPnuke, discarding reads with adapters, uncalled bases, mean Phred below 15, or no exact constant-primer or identifier match. COPE v1.2.5 was used to merge high-quality paired reads, and clonotypes were defined as unique nucleotide sequences. MiTCR v1.1 was used to align clonotypes to the IMGT TRBV, TRBD and TRBJ reference segments. The analysis included only V-J combinations with a frequency above 0.0001, which together covered around 99% of the repertoires. A TCS score was defined as the ratio between F50 (clonal expansion) and ExV (chaos), using BLOSUM62-based TCRdist between CDR3 peptides within each V-J. Welch's t-statistics and random forest reduced around 510 V-J features to 13, which were used in a naive Bayes classifier (R e1071). TCRdb handled the public reads itself, with Q25 trimming in fastp and clone calling in MiXCR, and kept productive beta chains. Identical CDR3 protein sequences are pooled into one entry, listed with their most common genes and DNA. The V and J calls and clone size come from TCRdb's table, not from the authors' own analysis. The sample contains 150,000 or so distinct CDR3 sequences, approximately 20% of them found a single time. Together, the top ten hold 67% of the sample.

About this clonotype: Its antigen remains unidentified. No quality values exist for individual bases; no much larger clone is one base distant.

Hyperthyroidism patients were aged 18 to 65 years and newly diagnosed, with disease duration of less than 2 months. Patients with uncontrolled infections, other autoimmune diseases, pregnancy or lactation were excluded. Clinical symptoms, serum thyroxine and TRAb, thyroid ultrasound, and orbital computed tomography formed the basis for the diagnoses. Blood from progressor patients was drawn when they were first diagnosed with hyperthyroidism, before any ophthalmopathy symptoms appeared. PBMCs were isolated from about 9 ml of fresh peripheral blood by Ficoll-Paque density gradient centrifugation. Patients classed as progressors first received a Graves' hyperthyroidism diagnosis and then went on to develop ophthalmopathy during follow-up. Total RNA was extracted with Trizol reagent, and quality was checked on an Agilent 2100 Bioanalyzer. V is trimmed back by 2 bases and J by 6 bases, and the junction contains 8 bases that no gene match accounts for. The cysteine opens and the phenylalanine closes a CDR3 of 15 amino acids. Only the CDR3 part of the read is kept: 45 bases, read in frame from the first base. The germline V gene gives CDR1 as SGHDT and CDR2 as YYEEEE.

Study-wide conclusions, independent of this receptor: Ophthalmopathy was separated from stable hyperthyroidism by a 13 V-J signature model, with 87.88% sensitivity and roughly 81% specificity obtained in cross-validation and 80%/75% obtained in testing. Most expanded thyroid clonotypes (frequency above 0.001) were also detected in blood, a finding suggesting that blood repertoires may reflect thyroid immune responses. In validation, the model predicted progression to ophthalmopathy a median of roughly 6.2 months before onset, with about 71% sensitivity and 72.22% specificity. No statistical method was used to set the sample size in advance, and investigators knew the group allocation.

The chain is encoded by TRBV5-6 joined to TRBJ2-1, and TRBD2 aligns with 7 junction nucleotides. This clonotype was sampled from a woman aged 50 to 65 with Graves' hyperthyroidism that later progressed to Graves' ophthalmopathy. Sequenced: blood. The bases are TGTGCCAGCAGCTTAAGAGGGAGGGCCATCAATGAGCAGTTCTTC. It translates to CASSLRGRAINEQFF.